Each of the 28 T cell receptor beta chains below was sequenced from the same sample in a study of blood T cell repertoires in COVID-19. Here immunoSEQ multiplex PCR was the method, and the copy in TCRdb shows in-frame clones only, minus some. This sample carries about 130,000 clones, over 75% of them seen once, and the ten largest clones take roughly 10%. Sequenced input: peripheral blood. All receptors come from a man aged 35-49 years with active or convalescent COVID-19.

The CDR3 DNA reads TGTGCCAGCAGCTCCGGTAGTCTGAACACCATATATTTT. This translates into CASSSGSLNTIYF. The V gene is TRBV7-2, the J gene TRBJ1-3, with D uncertain. The CDR3 extends over 13 amino acids. Germline CDR1 SGHTA, CDR2 FQGNSA. V lost 4 bases and J lost 7, with 11 bases in between.

V is TRBV7-3 and J is TRBJ2-1, with 8 nucleotides matching TRBD2. Germline CDR1 reads SGHTA; CDR2 reads FQGTGA. V shed 2 bases and J 1 base; nucleotides not matched to a gene: 1. This CDR3 has 15 residues. CDR3 nucleotides: TGTGCCAGCAGCTTAGGCGGGGGGTCCTACAATGAGCAGTTCTTC. It specifies CASSLGGGSYNEQFF.

The rearrangement uses TRBV10-3 and TRBJ2-3; D is perhaps TRBD1 (6 bases). Trimming cost V 5 bases and J 0 bases, with 9 bases left between them. This CDR3 spans 14 amino acids. Looked up from germline, CDR1 is ENHRY and CDR2 is SYGVKD. The DNA for the CDR3 is TGTGCCATCAGTTTGACAGGTAGCACAGATACGCAGTATTTT. This sequence encodes CAISLTGSTDTQYF.

This chain links TRBV3-1 (or the pseudogene TRBV3-2) with TRBJ2-7, with D possibly matching TRBD2 (6 bases). The CDR3 has 11 residues. Trimming cost V 4 bases and J 6 bases, with 7 bases left between them. The germline V gene encodes CDR1 LGHDT and CDR2 YNNKEL (reference sequence). CDR3 coding DNA: TGTGCCAGCAGCCTGGGGGGCGAGCAGTACTTC. Encoded protein: CASSLGGEQYF.

This sequence joins TRBV7-3 and TRBJ1-1, with D possibly being TRBD1 (5 bases). In germline, CDR1 is SGHTA, CDR2 FQGTGA. V lost 1 base and J 7 bases, leaving 7 bases between the germline ends. CDR3 length: 12 residues. The CDR3 region is CASSLIGGEAFF. The CDR3 DNA is TGTGCCAGCAGCTTAATCGGGGGTGAAGCTTTCTTT. The variable domain in full, with the rest retrieved from reference TRBV7-3 and TRBJ1-1, is GAGVSQTPSNKVTEKGKYVELRCDPISGHTALYWYRQSLGQGPEFLIYFQGTGAADDSGLPNDRFFAVRPEGSVSTLKIQRTERGDSAVYLCASSLIGGEAFFGQGTRLTVV.

As DNA, the CDR3 is TGTGCCAGCAGTTCTGGGGCCTATGGCTACACCTTC. Its protein product is CASSSGAYGYTF. The V and J genes are TRBV28 and TRBJ1-2; possibly TRBD1 for D (5 bases). Trimming removed 4 bases from V and 4 bases from J, with 7 bases in between. Germline CDR1 reads MDHEN; CDR2 reads SYDVKM. The CDR3 length is 12 residues.

The table lists this clone with a few counts. The chain joins TRBV5-1 to TRBJ1-1; 10 bases agree with TRBD1. The junction had 3 bases not matched to a gene; V was cut back by 3 bases and J by 4 bases. The CDR3 length is 14 residues. Germline CDR1 SGHRS, CDR2 YFSETQ. The DNA for the CDR3 is TGCGCCAGCAGCTGGGGACAGGGGAGCACTGAAGCTTTCTTT. Translating gives CASSWGQGSTEAFF.

CDR3 residues: CSVSGGTEAFF. The CDR3 DNA is TGCAGCGTTTCCGGGGGCACTGAAGCTTTCTTT. The chain combines TRBV29-1 with TRBJ1-1; a weak D match, TRBD1 (5 bases). This CDR3 contains 11 residues. Germline values: CDR1 SQVTM, CDR2 ANQGSEA. With 5 bases removed from V and 4 bases from J, the gap between germline ends came to 8 bases.

This clone was counted only a few times. The CDR3 DNA sequence: TGTGCCAGCAGCTTAGATGTGACAGGGTATGAAAAACTGTTTTTT. Its protein is CASSLDVTGYEKLFF. The chain has TRBV7-9 and TRBJ1-4; 7 bases align to TRBD1. CDR1 and CDR2 (germline): SEHNR, FQNEAQ (reference sequence). V lost 1 base and J lost 6; bases outside the gene matches: 5. The length of the CDR3 is 15 residues.

The gene calls are TRBV6-5 and TRBJ1-3; TRBD1 matches at 7 bases. In germline, CDR1 is MNHEY, CDR2 SVGAGI. The trim removed 11 bases at V and 0 bases at J, leaving 7 bases unmatched. CDR3 size: 14 residues. This CDR3 is CAGPGQSSGNTIYF. CDR3 nucleotide sequence: TGTGCCGGTCCGGGACAGAGCTCTGGAAACACCATATATTTT.

V is TRBV21-1 and J is TRBJ1-2; the table's D call TRBD1 went unverified against the DNA. TRBV21-1 is labeled a pseudogene. The CDR3 has 24 amino acids. CDR3 in DNA: TGTGCCAGCAGACCGCCGGAGGACAGGGAGTCCTTTAGTTGTGAGAGGCCTTTGTTCTATGGCTACACCTTC. It is translated as CASRPPEDRESFSCERPLFYGYTF.

The V and J genes are TRBV11-2 and TRBJ2-1; weak D call: TRBD2 (5 bases). CDR1 is SGHAT and CDR2 is FQNNGV in the germline V gene. This CDR3 comprises 15 residues. The V end was cut by 6 bases, the J end by 0 bases, with 12 bases between. This CDR3 reads CASSPSGSSYNEQFF. The CDR3 nucleotides read TGTGCCAGCAGTCCATCGGGGAGCTCCTACAATGAGCAGTTCTTC.

The chain couples TRBV12-3 or TRBV12-4 to TRBJ1-2; D not certain. CDR3 length equals 13 residues. Trimming took 2 bases from V and 2 from J, leaving 6 bases between them. The CDR3 DNA reads TGTGCCAGCAGTTTAAGGAGGAACTATGGCTACACCTTC. Encoded protein: CASSLRRNYGYTF.

This chain joins TRBV9 and TRBJ1-5, with TRBD1 matching 11 bases. Looked up from germline, CDR1 is SGDLS and CDR2 is YYNGEE. The CDR3 sequence is 14 residues long. The V and J ends lost 3 bases and 8 bases, in that order; junction bases with no gene match: 4. DNA for the CDR3: TGTGCCAGCAGCGATGGGACAGGGGGAGAGCCCCAGCATTTT. Translation: CASSDGTGGEPQHF.

This sequence joins TRBV30 and TRBJ1-2, with 7 bases lining up with TRBD1. The junction had 2 bases not matched to a gene; V was cut back by 5 bases and J by 8 bases. The CDR3 runs 10 residues. CDR1 is GTSNPN and CDR2 is SVGIG in the germline V gene (reference sequence). The CDR3 reads CAWDRAGYTF. As DNA, the CDR3 is TGTGCCTGGGACAGGGCAGGCTACACCTTC.

This clone was picked up one time. This sequence joins TRBV9 and TRBJ2-3; D is perhaps TRBD2 (7 bases). The CDR3 runs to 15 residues. Per germline, CDR1 SGDLS and CDR2 YYNGEE. V dropped 3 bases and J dropped 1 base, with 12 bases sitting between them. The CDR3 spells CASSEGGAGTDTQYF. The CDR3 nucleotides read TGTGCCAGCAGCGAGGGGGGGGCGGGCACAGATACGCAGTATTTT.

V usage is TRBV3-1 (or the pseudogene TRBV3-2) and J usage is TRBJ1-6; tentatively, D is TRBD1 (5 bases). The V and J ends lost 4 bases and 12 bases respectively, with 10 bases between them. Germline CDR1 reads LGHDT; CDR2 reads YNNKEL (reference sequence). This CDR3 region has 12 residues. The CDR3 loop reads CASSLAGQPLHF. CDR3 bases: TGTGCCAGCAGCCTTGCAGGGCAACCCCTCCACTTT.

V is TRBV7-8 and J is TRBJ2-5; 11 bases are a match to TRBD2. V lost 2 bases and J lost 2; bases outside the gene matches: 4. The germline CDR1 and CDR2 sequences are SGHVS and FQNEAQ. The CDR3 consists of 16 residues. CDR3 in DNA: TGTGCCAGCAGCTTAAGGACTAGCGGGCTTCAAGAGACCCAGTACTTC. Translated, it gives CASSLRTSGLQETQYF.

This chain connects TRBV18 to TRBJ2-5; 7 bases align to TRBD1. V lost 0 bases to trimming and J lost 4 bases; unmatched junction nucleotides: 2. Per the germline V gene, CDR1 is KGHSH and CDR2 is LQKENI. CDR3 length equals 14 residues. The CDR3 is CASSPPPGGETQYF. The CDR3 region has the DNA TGTGCCAGCTCACCACCGCCAGGGGGAGAGACCCAGTACTTC.

This chain uses TRBV3-1 (or the pseudogene TRBV3-2) with TRBJ2-7, with 8 bases lining up with TRBD1. This CDR3 spans 16 amino acids. J lost 5 bases, V lost 2 bases, and 11 bases had no gene match. Looked up from germline, CDR1 is LGHDT and CDR2 is YNNKEL (reference sequence). The CDR3 region has the DNA TGTGCCAGCAGCCAAAAGGGGCCGACAGGGGCCCACGAGCAGTACTTC. Protein sequence: CASSQKGPTGAHEQYF.

This chain joins TRBV2 and TRBJ1-1; D not certain. Per germline, CDR1 SNHLY and CDR2 FYNNEI. With 2 bases removed from V and 5 bases from J, the gap between germline ends came to 12 bases. CDR3 length: 14 residues. CDR3 protein: CASSEWETRTEAFF. The CDR3 DNA follows: TGTGCCAGCAGTGAATGGGAGACAAGGACTGAAGCTTTCTTT.

Only a few counts were recorded for this clone. This chain links TRBV14 with TRBJ1-1, with TRBD1 as a possible D gene (6 bases). In germline, CDR1 is SGHDN, CDR2 FVKESK. Between the trimmed V and J ends, which lost 5 bases and 1 base, there was a span of 8 bases. The CDR3 runs to 13 residues. In DNA, the CDR3 is TGTGCCAGCAGCGCGGGGGCGAACACTGAAGCTTTCTTT. It is translated as CASSAGANTEAFF.

The rearrangement links TRBV30 to TRBJ1-3; no clear D gene. The CDR3 sequence is 11 residues long. From germline, CDR1 is GTSNPN and CDR2 SVGIG (reference sequence). The ends were cut back, 3 bases at V and 8 bases at J, with 8 bases in the middle. The CDR3 nucleotides read TGTGCCTGGAGGTCCGGAGACACCATATATTTT. Translating gives CAWRSGDTIYF.

This clone came up a few times. V and J are TRBV6-2 or TRBV6-3 and TRBJ1-5; TRBD1 matches 8 bases. Trimming at V came to 6 bases and at J to 4 bases, leaving 5 bases not matched to a gene. The CDR3 spans 14 residues. Per the germline V gene, CDR1 is MNHEY and CDR2 is SVGEGT. The CDR3 loop reads CASSDRGENQPQHF. The CDR3 DNA follows: TGTGCCAGCAGCGACAGGGGTGAGAATCAGCCCCAGCATTTT.

The V and J genes are TRBV18 and TRBJ2-5, with a possible D match to TRBD1 (6 bases). Looked up from germline, CDR1 is KGHSH and CDR2 is LQKENI. The length of the CDR3 is 13 residues. V was trimmed by 4 bases and J by 2 bases, leaving 8 bases between them. In DNA form, the CDR3 reads TGTGCCAGCTCACAGGGGGTTCAAGAGACCCAGTACTTC. Translation gives CASSQGVQETQYF.

This sequence joins TRBV4-3 and TRBJ1-5; unclear D gene. The germline gives CDR1 LGHNA, CDR2 YSLEER. The CDR3 contains 16 residues. Trimming took off 4 bases at V and 4 bases at J, with 17 bases between the two ends. CDR3: CASSLPSRERNQPQHF. CDR3 sequence (DNA): TGCGCCAGCAGCCTCCCCTCAAGGGAGCGAAATCAGCCCCAGCATTTT.

V gene TRBV3-1 (or the pseudogene TRBV3-2) combines with J gene TRBJ2-3; 10 bases fit TRBD2. V shed 4 bases, J shed 2 bases, and the junction held 6 bases outside the gene matches. CDR3 length equals 16 residues. CDR1 and CDR2 (germline): LGHDT, YNNKEL (reference sequence). CDR3 amino acids: CASSLLAGTTTDTQYF. In DNA form, the CDR3 reads TGTGCCAGCAGCCTACTAGCGGGGACTACCACAGATACGCAGTATTTT.

The rearrangement uses TRBV11-2 and TRBJ1-1; D gene ambiguous. Germline V CDR1 and CDR2: SGHAT, FQNNGV. The CDR3 loop spans 14 amino acids. The germline V and J ends were trimmed by 0 bases and 4 bases, with 9 bases remaining between them. CDR3 DNA sequence: TGTGCCAGCAGCTTAGAACGCAGCGGCACTGAAGCTTTCTTT. Translating gives CASSLERSGTEAFF.